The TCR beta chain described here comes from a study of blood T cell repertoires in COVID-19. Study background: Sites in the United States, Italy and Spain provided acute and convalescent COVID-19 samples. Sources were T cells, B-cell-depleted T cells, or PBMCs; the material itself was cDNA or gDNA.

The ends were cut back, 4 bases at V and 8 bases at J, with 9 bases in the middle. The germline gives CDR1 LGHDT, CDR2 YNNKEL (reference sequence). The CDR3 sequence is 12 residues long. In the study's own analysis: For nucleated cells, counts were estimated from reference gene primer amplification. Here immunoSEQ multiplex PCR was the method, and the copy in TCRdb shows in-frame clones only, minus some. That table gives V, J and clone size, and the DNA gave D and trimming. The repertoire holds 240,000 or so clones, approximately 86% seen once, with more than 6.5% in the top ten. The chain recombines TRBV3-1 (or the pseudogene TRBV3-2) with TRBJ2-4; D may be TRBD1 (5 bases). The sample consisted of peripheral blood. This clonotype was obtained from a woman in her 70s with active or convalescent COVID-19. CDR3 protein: CASSPSGHIQYF. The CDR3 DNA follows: TGTGCCAGCAGCCCCTCAGGGCACATTCAGTACTTC.